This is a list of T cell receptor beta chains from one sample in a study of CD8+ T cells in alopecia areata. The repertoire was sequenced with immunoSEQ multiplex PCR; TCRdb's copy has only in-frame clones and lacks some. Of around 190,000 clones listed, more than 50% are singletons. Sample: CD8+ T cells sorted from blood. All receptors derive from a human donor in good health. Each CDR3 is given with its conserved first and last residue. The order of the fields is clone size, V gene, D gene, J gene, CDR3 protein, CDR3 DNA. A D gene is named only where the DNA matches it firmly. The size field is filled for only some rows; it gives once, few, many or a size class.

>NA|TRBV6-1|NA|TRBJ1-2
CARSERGAPGNYGYTF
TGTGCCAGAAGTGAGCGGGGGGCGCCCGGAAACTATGGCTACACCTTC
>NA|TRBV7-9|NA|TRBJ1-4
CASSTNGRYNEKLFF
TGTGCCAGCAGCACCAATGGACGGTATAATGAAAAACTGTTTTTT
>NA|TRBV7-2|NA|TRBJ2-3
CASSPRRTDTQYF
TGTGCCAGCAGCCCCCGCCGCACAGATACGCAGTATTTT
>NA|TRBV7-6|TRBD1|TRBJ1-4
CASRPTGATNEKLFF
TGTGCCAGCAGGCCCACAGGGGCAACTAATGAAAAACTGTTTTTT
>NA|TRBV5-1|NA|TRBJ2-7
CASKDRDLEQYF
TGCGCCAGCAAGGACCGCGACCTCGAGCAGTACTTC
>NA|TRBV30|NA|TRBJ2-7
CAWSGNVVYEQYF
TGTGCCTGGAGTGGGAACGTAGTGTACGAGCAGTACTTC
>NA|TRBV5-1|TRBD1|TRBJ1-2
CASSLDDRVTPYGYTF
TGCGCCAGCAGCCTGGACGACAGGGTGACGCCTTATGGCTACACCTTC
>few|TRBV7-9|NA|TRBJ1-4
CASSSGHQAVKLFF
TGTGCCAGCAGCTCGGGACATCAGGCAGTGAAACTGTTTTTT
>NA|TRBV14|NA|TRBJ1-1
CASSQGGNSEAFF
TGTGCCAGCAGCCAGGGGGGTAACTCTGAAGCTTTCTTT
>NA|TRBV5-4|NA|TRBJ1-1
CASSAGSQAGGTEAFF
TGTGCCAGCAGCGCAGGATCACAGGCTGGCGGCACTGAAGCTTTCTTT
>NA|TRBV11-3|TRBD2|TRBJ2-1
CASSSSGGGYNEQFF
TGTGCCAGCAGCTCTAGCGGGGGTGGCTACAATGAGCAGTTCTTC
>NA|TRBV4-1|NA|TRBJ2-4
CASSQSGAKNIQYF
TGCGCCAGCAGCCAATCCGGGGCGAAAAACATTCAGTACTTC
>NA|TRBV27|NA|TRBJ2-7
CASSQRGGYEQYF
TGTGCCAGCAGCCAAAGGGGGGGCTACGAGCAGTACTTC
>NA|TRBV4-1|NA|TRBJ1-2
CASSLSLSYGYTF
TGCGCCAGCAGCCTAAGCCTGAGCTATGGCTACACCTTC
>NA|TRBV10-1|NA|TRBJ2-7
CASSESASPYEQYF
TGCGCCAGCAGTGAGTCAGCGTCACCCTACGAGCAGTACTTC
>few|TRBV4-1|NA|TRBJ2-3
CASSPGGRPTDTQYF
TGCGCCAGCAGCCCAGGAGGGCGTCCTACAGATACGCAGTATTTT